This is a list of T cell receptor beta chains from one sample in a study of cytomegalovirus exposure and HLA in healthy donors. Libraries were prepared by immunoSEQ multiplex PCR; TCRdb keeps only in-frame clonotypes and omits some of them. The sample contains 150,000 to 200,000 clones, about four fifths of which appear only once. Sequencing used PBMCs. These receptors all stem from a female donor in good health and CMV-seronegative. CDR3s include the opening cysteine and the closing phenylalanine or tryptophan. D genes are given only for firm matches. Size is omitted from some rows. Given values are once, few, many or a class for expanded clones.

CASSEGLAGGTDTQYF	TGTGCCAGCAGTGAGGGACTAGCGGGAGGCACAGATACGCAGTATTTT	-	TRBD2	TRBV2	TRBJ2-3
CASSPTGAHEQYF	TGTGCCAGCAGCCCGACAGGGGCCCACGAGCAGTACTTC	-	TRBD1	TRBV9	TRBJ2-7
CASSSPGGTGPRSEQYF	TGTGCCAGCAGTTCACCGGGGGGGACAGGGCCCCGTTCAGAGCAGTACTTC	-	-	TRBV28	TRBJ2-7
CASSEFSGRATYEQYF	TGTGCCAGCAGTGAATTCAGCGGGAGGGCCACCTACGAGCAGTACTTC	-	TRBD2	TRBV6-1	TRBJ2-7
CASGKGEYNEQFF	TGCGCCAGCGGCAAAGGAGAGTACAATGAGCAGTTCTTC	-	-	TRBV5-1	TRBJ2-1
CSASLQYGYTF	TGCAGTGCTAGCTTACAGTATGGCTACACCTTC	few	-	TRBV20-1	TRBJ1-2
CASTQTQGSSGYTF	TGTGCCAGCACCCAAACCCAGGGTAGTAGTGGCTACACCTTC	-	-	TRBV6-6	TRBJ1-2
CASSSPPGNEQYF	TGTGCCAGCAGTTCCCCTCCCGGGAACGAGCAGTACTTC	-	-	TRBV27	TRBJ2-7
CASSLNPDTYYGYTF	TGCGCCAGCAGCTTGAATCCGGACACTTACTATGGCTACACCTTC	-	-	TRBV5-1	TRBJ1-2
CATSRGGLGNTIYF	TGTGCCACCAGCAGAGGCGGTTTAGGAAACACCATATATTTT	few	-	TRBV15	TRBJ1-3
CAINAGGGGIYGYTF	TGTGCCATCAACGCGGGAGGGGGAGGTATCTATGGCTACACCTTC	-	-	TRBV10-3	TRBJ1-2
CASSPGGSGGPEETQYF	TGTGCCAGCAGCCCCGGAGGGAGCGGGGGGCCTGAAGAGACCCAGTACTTC	-	TRBD2	TRBV4-2	TRBJ2-5
CASSATFMNTEAFF	TGTGCCAGCAGCGCGACTTTTATGAACACTGAAGCTTTCTTT	few	-	TRBV9	TRBJ1-1
CASSQTVLAETQYF	TGTGCTAGCAGCCAGACAGTTTTGGCAGAGACCCAGTACTTC	-	-	TRBV7-7	TRBJ2-5
CASSFSPRGQFF	TGTGCCAGCAGTTTTAGCCCCCGGGGGCAGTTCTTC	once	-	TRBV27	TRBJ2-1
CASRIAQGTDTQYF	TGTGCCAGCAGAATCGCCCAGGGCACAGATACGCAGTATTTT	-	-	TRBV25-1	TRBJ2-3
CAWSVGASGEDLDTQYF	TGTGCCTGGAGTGTAGGTGCTAGCGGGGAAGATCTAGATACGCAGTATTTT	-	TRBD2	TRBV30	TRBJ2-3
CASLSDRANTEAFF	TGTGCCAGCCTATCCGACAGGGCCAACACTGAAGCTTTCTTT	once	TRBD1	TRBV6-1	TRBJ1-1
CASSPPSSPGYEQYF	TGTGCCAGCTCACCACCATCGAGTCCCGGCTACGAGCAGTACTTC	-	-	TRBV18	TRBJ2-7
CASSLGGPGRYNEKLFF	TGTGCCAGCAGCTTGGGAGGCCCCGGGAGATATAATGAAAAACTGTTTTTT	-	-	TRBV7-9	TRBJ1-4
CASSTYRVPYEQYF	TGTGCCAGTAGTACCTACAGGGTCCCCTACGAGCAGTACTTC	-	-	TRBV19	TRBJ2-7
CSVGWGGSDSEKLFF	TGCAGCGTTGGTTGGGGCGGCTCGGATTCGGAAAAACTGTTTTTT	-	-	TRBV29-1	TRBJ1-4
CASRASGGAYNEQFF	TGTGCCAGCAGAGCTAGCGGGGGGGCCTACAATGAGCAGTTCTTC	-	TRBD2	TRBV11-2	TRBJ2-1
CASSVDRSREQFF	TGTGCCAGCTCAGTCGACAGGTCTAGGGAGCAGTTCTTC	-	-	TRBV18	TRBJ2-1
CASRNNYEQYF	TGTGCCAGCAGGAACAACTACGAGCAGTACTTC	few	-	TRBV2	TRBJ2-7
CASSLVRGEAFF	TGTGCCAGCAGCTTGGTTAGGGGTGAAGCTTTCTTT	-	-	TRBV5-5	TRBJ1-1
CASNGGADNQPQHF	TGTGCCAGCAACGGTGGGGCAGACAATCAGCCCCAGCATTTT	-	-	TRBV9	TRBJ1-5
CASSPSNRAAYEQYF	TGCGCCAGCAGTCCAAGCAACAGGGCAGCCTACGAGCAGTACTTC	once	-	TRBV5-1	TRBJ2-7
CASKGTSGHSYEQYF	TGTGCCAGCAAAGGGACTAGCGGCCACTCCTACGAGCAGTACTTC	few	TRBD2	TRBV6-6	TRBJ2-7
CASSLSGGGEQFF	TGTGCCAGCAGCTTATCAGGGGGCGGTGAGCAGTTCTTC	-	TRBD1	TRBV7-3	TRBJ2-1
CASSYNRGQETQYF	TGTGCCAGCAGTTACAACAGGGGCCAAGAGACCCAGTACTTC	-	TRBD1	TRBV7-2	TRBJ2-5
CSVTHRDLQFF	TGCAGCGTTACACACCGGGACTTGCAGTTCTTC	few	-	TRBV29-1	TRBJ2-1
CASSLVRREHYEQYF	TGTGCCAGCAGCCTCGTTCGGAGGGAGCACTACGAGCAGTACTTC	-	-	TRBV11-3	TRBJ2-7
CSVEGWATGLSYEQYF	TGCAGCGTTGAAGGGTGGGCGACAGGCCTCTCCTACGAGCAGTACTTC	-	-	TRBV29-1	TRBJ2-7
CASSLEQRAYEQYF	TGTGCCAGCAGCTTAGAACAGAGGGCCTACGAGCAGTACTTC	-	-	TRBV7-9	TRBJ2-7
CASSSPGLAVYEQYF	TGTGCCAGCAGTTCCCCGGGACTAGCGGTCTACGAGCAGTACTTC	-	TRBD2	TRBV6-6	TRBJ2-7
CASRGTGGGETQYF	TGTGCCAGTAGGGGGACAGGGGGCGGAGAGACCCAGTACTTC	-	TRBD1	TRBV19	TRBJ2-5
CASRQGGEAFF	TGCGCCAGCAGACAGGGTGGTGAAGCTTTCTTT	few	-	TRBV4-1	TRBJ1-1
CAISESPGTGPFGETQYF	TGTGCCATCAGTGAGTCCCCCGGGACAGGGCCATTCGGGGAGACCCAGTACTTC	once	TRBD1	TRBV10-3	TRBJ2-5
CASSDSYRPGLADTGELFF	TGTGCCAGCAGCGACTCGTATAGACCGGGACTAGCGGACACCGGGGAGCTGTTTTTT	once	TRBD2	TRBV9	TRBJ2-2
CASSEQGNSYEQYF	TGTGCCAGCAGTGAACAGGGGAACTCCTACGAGCAGTACTTC	-	-	TRBV6-1	TRBJ2-7
CASSQGTLGGHEQFF	TGTGCCAGCAGCCAGGGTACTCTGGGGGGTCATGAGCAGTTCTTC	-	-	TRBV7-9	TRBJ2-1
CATGVGLAAYEQYF	TGTGCCACTGGAGTGGGACTAGCGGCCTACGAGCAGTACTTC	-	TRBD2	TRBV15	TRBJ2-7
CASSPPGADTQYF	TGTGCCAGCAGCCCCCCGGGGGCAGATACGCAGTATTTT	-	-	TRBV7-3	TRBJ2-3
CASSGSGQGINGYTF	TGTGCCAGCAGTGGTTCGGGACAGGGAATCAATGGCTACACCTTC	-	TRBD1	TRBV2	TRBJ1-2
CASSYSAGGTEAFF	TGTGCCAGCAGTTACTCGGCGGGAGGCACTGAAGCTTTCTTT	-	-	TRBV6-6	TRBJ1-1
CASSPSGDEQFF	TGTGCCAGCTCACCATCGGGGGATGAGCAGTTCTTC	few	-	TRBV18	TRBJ2-1